This T cell receptor beta chain was recorded in a study of shared clonotypes between healthy human individuals. Trimming left V 1 base short and J 9 bases short, with 15 bases between. Germline lookup yields CDR1 MGHRA and CDR2 YSYEKL. The CDR3 is 14 residues long. Over several immunoSEQ plates, each subset's genomic DNA was distributed in even portions. Measured with immunoSEQ multiplex PCR; TCRdb has only the in-frame clones, and not every one. The profile shows 1.5 million to 2.5 million clones, about 95% of them singletons. Naive CD8 isolation took CD45RO-negative cells positively selected for CCR7 and excluded terminally differentiated effector memory CD45RA+ cells.

The sample was naive CD8+ T cells sorted from blood. The sequence came from a man aged 18 to 29 in good health. The chain employs TRBV4-1 and TRBJ1-1; no firm D call. Here the CDR3 reads CASSQVVGDSQAFF. Here the CDR3 DNA reads TGCGCCAGCAGCCAAGTTGTGGGTGACTCCCAAGCTTTCTTT.